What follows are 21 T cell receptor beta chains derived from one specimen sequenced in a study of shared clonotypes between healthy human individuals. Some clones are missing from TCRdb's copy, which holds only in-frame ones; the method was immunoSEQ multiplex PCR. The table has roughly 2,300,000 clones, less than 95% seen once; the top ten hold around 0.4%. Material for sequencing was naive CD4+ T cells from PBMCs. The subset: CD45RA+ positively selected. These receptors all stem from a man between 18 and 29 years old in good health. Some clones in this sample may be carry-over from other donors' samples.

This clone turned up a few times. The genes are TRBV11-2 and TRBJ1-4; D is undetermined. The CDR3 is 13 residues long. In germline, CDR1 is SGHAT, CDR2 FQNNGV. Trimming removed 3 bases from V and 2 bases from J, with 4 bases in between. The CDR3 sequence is CASSFTTNEKLFF. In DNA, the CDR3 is TGTGCCAGCAGCTTTACCACTAATGAAAAACTGTTTTTT.

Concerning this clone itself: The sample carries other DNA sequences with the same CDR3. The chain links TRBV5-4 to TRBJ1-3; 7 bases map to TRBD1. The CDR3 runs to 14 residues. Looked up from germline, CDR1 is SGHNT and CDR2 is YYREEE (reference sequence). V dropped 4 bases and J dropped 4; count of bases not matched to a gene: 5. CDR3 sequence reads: CASSPTGNGNTIYF. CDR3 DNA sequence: TGTGCCAGCAGCCCGACAGGGAACGGAAACACCATATATTTT.

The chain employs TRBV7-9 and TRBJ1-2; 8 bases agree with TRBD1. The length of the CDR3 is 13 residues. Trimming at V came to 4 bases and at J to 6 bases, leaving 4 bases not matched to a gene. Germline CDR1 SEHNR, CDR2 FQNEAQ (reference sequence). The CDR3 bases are TGTGCCAGCAGCTCGGACAGGGCCGATGGCTACACCTTC. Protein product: CASSSDRADGYTF.

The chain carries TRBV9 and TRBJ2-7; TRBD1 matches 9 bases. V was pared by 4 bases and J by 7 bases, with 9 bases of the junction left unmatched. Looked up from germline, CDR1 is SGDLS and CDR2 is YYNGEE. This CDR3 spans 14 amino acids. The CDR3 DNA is TGTGCCAGCAGCTCAAGGACAGGGGTGGGTGAGCAGTACTTC. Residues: CASSSRTGVGEQYF.

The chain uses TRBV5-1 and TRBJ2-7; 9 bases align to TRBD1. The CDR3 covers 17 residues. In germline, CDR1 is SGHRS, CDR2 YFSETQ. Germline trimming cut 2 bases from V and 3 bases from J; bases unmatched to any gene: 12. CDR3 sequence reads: CASSFRPSPGQGYEQYF. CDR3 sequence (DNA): TGCGCCAGCAGCTTCCGGCCCAGCCCGGGACAGGGCTACGAGCAGTACTTC.

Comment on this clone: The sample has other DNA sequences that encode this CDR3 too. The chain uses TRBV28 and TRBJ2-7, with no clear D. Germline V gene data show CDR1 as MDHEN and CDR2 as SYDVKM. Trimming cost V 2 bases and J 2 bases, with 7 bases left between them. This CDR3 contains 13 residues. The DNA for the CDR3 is TGTGCCAGCAGTTTAGGCAAGACCTACGAGCAGTACTTC. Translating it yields CASSLGKTYEQYF.

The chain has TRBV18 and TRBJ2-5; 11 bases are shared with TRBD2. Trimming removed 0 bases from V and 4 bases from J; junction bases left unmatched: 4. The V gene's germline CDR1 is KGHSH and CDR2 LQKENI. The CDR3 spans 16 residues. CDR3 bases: TGTGCCAGCTCACCACCTAGCGGGAGGGCCGGAGAGACCCAGTACTTC. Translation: CASSPPSGRAGETQYF.

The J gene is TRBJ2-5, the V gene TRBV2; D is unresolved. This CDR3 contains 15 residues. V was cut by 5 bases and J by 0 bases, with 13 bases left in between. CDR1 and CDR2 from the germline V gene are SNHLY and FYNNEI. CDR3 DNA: TGTGCCAGCAGTTCAGTATCCGAGTACCAAGAGACCCAGTACTTC. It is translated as CASSSVSEYQETQYF.

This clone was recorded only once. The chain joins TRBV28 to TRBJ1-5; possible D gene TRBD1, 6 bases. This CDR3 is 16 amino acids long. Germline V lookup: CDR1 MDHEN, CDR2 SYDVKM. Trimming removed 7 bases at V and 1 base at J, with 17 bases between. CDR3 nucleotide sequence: TGTGCCAGCATCCAGATTGACAGGAGGAGCAATCAGCCCCAGCATTTT. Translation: CASIQIDRRSNQPQHF.

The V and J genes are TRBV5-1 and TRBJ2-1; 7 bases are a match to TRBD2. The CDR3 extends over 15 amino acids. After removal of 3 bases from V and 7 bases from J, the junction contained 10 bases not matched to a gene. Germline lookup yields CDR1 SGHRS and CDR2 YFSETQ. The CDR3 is CASSSEGGPVNEQFF. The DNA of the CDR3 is TGCGCCAGCAGCTCTGAGGGAGGGCCGGTTAATGAGCAGTTCTTC.

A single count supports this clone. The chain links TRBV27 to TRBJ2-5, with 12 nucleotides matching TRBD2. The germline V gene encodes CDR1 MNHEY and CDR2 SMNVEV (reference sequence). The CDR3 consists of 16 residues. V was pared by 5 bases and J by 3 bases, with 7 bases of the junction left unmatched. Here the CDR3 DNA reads TGTGCCAGCAGTAGAACTAGCGGGAGGCTCAAAGAGACCCAGTACTTC. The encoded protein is CASSRTSGRLKETQYF.

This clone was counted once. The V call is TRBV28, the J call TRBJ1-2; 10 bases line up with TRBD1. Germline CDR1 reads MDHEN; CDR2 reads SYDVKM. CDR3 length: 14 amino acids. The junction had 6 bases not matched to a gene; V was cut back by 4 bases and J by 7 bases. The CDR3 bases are TGTGCCAGCAGTTCCCCGGGACAGGGGACTGGCTACACCTTC. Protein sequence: CASSSPGQGTGYTF.

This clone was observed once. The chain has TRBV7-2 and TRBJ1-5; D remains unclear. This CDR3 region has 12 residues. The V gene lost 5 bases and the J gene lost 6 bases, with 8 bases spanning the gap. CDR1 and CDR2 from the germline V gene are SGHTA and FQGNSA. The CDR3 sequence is CASSQVRQPQHF. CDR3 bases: TGTGCCAGCAGCCAAGTACGTCAGCCCCAGCATTTT.

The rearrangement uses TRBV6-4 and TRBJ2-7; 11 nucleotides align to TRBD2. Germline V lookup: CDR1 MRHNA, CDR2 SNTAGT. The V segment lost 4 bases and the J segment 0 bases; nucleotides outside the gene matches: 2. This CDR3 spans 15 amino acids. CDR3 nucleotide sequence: TGTGCCAGCAGTGGTGGGACTAGCGGCTCCTACGAGCAGTACTTC. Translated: CASSGGTSGSYEQYF.

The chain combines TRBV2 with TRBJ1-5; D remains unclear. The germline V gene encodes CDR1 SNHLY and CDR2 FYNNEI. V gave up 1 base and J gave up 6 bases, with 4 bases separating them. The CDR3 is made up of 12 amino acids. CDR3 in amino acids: CASSEESQPQHF. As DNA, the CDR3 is TGTGCCAGCAGTGAAGAGAGTCAGCCCCAGCATTTT.

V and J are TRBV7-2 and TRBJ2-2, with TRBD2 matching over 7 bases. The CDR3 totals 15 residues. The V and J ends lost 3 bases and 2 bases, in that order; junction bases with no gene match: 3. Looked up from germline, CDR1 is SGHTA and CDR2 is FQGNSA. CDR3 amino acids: CASSFASGNTGELFF. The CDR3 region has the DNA TGTGCCAGCAGCTTTGCTAGCGGAAACACCGGGGAGCTGTTTTTT.

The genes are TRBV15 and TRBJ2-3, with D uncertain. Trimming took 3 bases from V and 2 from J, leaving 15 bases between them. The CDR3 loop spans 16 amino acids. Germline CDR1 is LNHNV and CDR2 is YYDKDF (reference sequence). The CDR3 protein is CATSRGGTDFTDTQYF. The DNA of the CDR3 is TGTGCCACCAGCAGGGGTGGTACAGATTTCACAGATACGCAGTATTTT.

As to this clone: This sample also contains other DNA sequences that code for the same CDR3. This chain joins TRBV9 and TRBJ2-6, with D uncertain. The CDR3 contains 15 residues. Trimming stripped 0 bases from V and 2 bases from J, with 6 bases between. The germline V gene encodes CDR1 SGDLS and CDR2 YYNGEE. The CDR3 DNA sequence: TGTGCCAGCAGCGTAGGTGGGGCTGGGGCCAACGTCCTGACTTTC. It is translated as CASSVGGAGANVLTF.

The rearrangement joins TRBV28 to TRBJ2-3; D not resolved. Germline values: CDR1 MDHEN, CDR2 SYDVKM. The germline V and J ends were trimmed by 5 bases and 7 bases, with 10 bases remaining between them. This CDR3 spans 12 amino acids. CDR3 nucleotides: TGTGCCAGCAGTCGACCAGTACATACGCAGTATTTT. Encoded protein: CASSRPVHTQYF.

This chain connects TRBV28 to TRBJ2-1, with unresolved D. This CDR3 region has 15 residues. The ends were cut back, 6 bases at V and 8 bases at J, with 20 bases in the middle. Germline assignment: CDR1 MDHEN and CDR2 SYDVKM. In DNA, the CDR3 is TGTGCCAGCAGCACACCCGGCCCCCCGGCGGATGAGCAGTTCTTC. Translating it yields CASSTPGPPADEQFF.

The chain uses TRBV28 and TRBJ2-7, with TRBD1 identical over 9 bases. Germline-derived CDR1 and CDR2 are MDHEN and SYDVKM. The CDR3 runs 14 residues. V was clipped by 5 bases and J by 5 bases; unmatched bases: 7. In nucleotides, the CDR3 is TGTGCCAGCAGTCCCGGGACAGGGATCCACGAGCAGTACTTC. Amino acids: CASSPGTGIHEQYF.